Following are 27 T cell receptor beta chains from one sample sequenced in a study of response to subunit inactivated influenza vaccine. TCRdb used MiXCR to reprocess the RT-PCR reads, holding one entry per CDR3 protein. The sample holds about 580,000 distinct CDR3 sequences; around 13% are singletons and the top ten take approximately 12%. The material sequenced was PBMCs from blood, taken roughly 12 days after vaccination. These receptors all come from a man aged 45 to 65 who received an inactivated influenza vaccine.

The table lists this clonotype with many counts. The DNA of the CDR3 is TGTGCCAGCAGTCAATATGGGGCGAACACCGGGGAGCTGTTTTTT. Amino acids: CASSQYGANTGELFF. This chain links TRBV7-3 with TRBJ2-2; D remains ambiguous. Germline loops: CDR1 SGHTA, CDR2 FQGTGA. Trimming took off 6 bases at V and 0 bases at J, with 11 bases between the two ends. The CDR3 is made up of 15 amino acids.

CDR3 amino acids: CSASGTADEKLFF. As DNA, the CDR3 is TGCAGTGCTTCCGGGACAGCTGATGAAAAACTGTTTTTT. The J gene is TRBJ1-4, the V gene TRBV20-1, with 7 bases identical to TRBD1. The germline gives CDR1 DFQATT, CDR2 SNEGSKA (reference sequence). Trimming cost V 5 bases and J 6 bases; bases outside gene matches: 6. The CDR3 covers 13 residues.

The chain recombines TRBV15 with TRBJ1-1; D may be TRBD1 (5 bases). The CDR3 runs to 13 residues. Trimming took off 0 bases at V and 7 bases at J, with 9 bases between the two ends. Per germline, CDR1 LNHNV and CDR2 YYDKDF (reference sequence). CDR3 amino acids: CATSRDPGGEAFF. CDR3 coding DNA: TGTGCCACCAGCAGAGATCCGGGGGGTGAAGCTTTCTTT.

The V gene is TRBV30, the J gene TRBJ2-1; D tentatively reads TRBD1 or TRBD2 (6 bases each). This CDR3 spans 17 amino acids. Looked up from germline, CDR1 is GTSNPN and CDR2 is SVGIG (reference sequence). The ends were cut back, 4 bases at V and 1 base at J, with 20 bases in the middle. The CDR3: CAWTPGASMISYNEQFF. The CDR3 DNA sequence: TGTGCCTGGACCCCGGGGGCCAGTATGATATCCTACAATGAGCAGTTCTTC.

This rearrangement joins TRBV29-1 to TRBJ2-5; TRBD1 agrees at 7 bases. Germline assignment: CDR1 SQVTM and CDR2 ANQGSEA. V lost 3 bases and J lost 4; bases outside the gene matches: 8. The CDR3 loop spans 14 amino acids. The CDR3 DNA reads TGCAGCGTTGATGAGGGGGCGCGCGTAGAGACCCAGTACTTC. Translated, it gives CSVDEGARVETQYF.

This rearrangement joins TRBV25-1 to TRBJ2-2, with D possibly being TRBD2 (6 bases). The CDR3 covers 12 residues. Trimming pared 6 bases from V and 7 bases from J, leaving 9 bases between. Germline CDR1 and CDR2: MGHDK and SYGVNS. DNA of the CDR3: TGTGCCAGCAGGGGGACTGGCGGGGAGCTGTTTTTT. This sequence encodes CASRGTGGELFF.

This clonotype was seen ten or more times. The chain has TRBV28 and TRBJ1-2; D is unresolved. The CDR3 totals 12 residues. The germline CDR1 and CDR2 sequences are MDHEN and SYDVKM. V was cut by 1 base and J by 4 bases, with 4 bases left in between. CDR3 bases: TGTGCCAGCAGTTTATTAGGCTATGGCTACACCTTC. The encoded protein is CASSLLGYGYTF.

The rearrangement joins TRBV7-2 to TRBJ2-7; D might be TRBD1 (6 bases). V was shortened by 3 bases and J by 7 bases, with 22 bases between the two germline ends. Germline V gene data show CDR1 as SGHTA and CDR2 as FQGNSA. The CDR3 runs to 16 residues. The CDR3 nucleotides are TGTGCCAGCAGCTTTACGGCAGGGGCGGTCCGAGGGGAGCAGTACTTC. Protein product: CASSFTAGAVRGEQYF.

The V gene is TRBV9, the J gene TRBJ2-5; D is perhaps TRBD1 (5 bases). Trimming shortened V by 2 bases and J by 5 bases, and 13 bases separated the two germline ends. CDR3 length: 14 amino acids. Germline values: CDR1 SGDLS, CDR2 YYNGEE. The chain's CDR3 is CASSVGHDGETQYF. CDR3 DNA sequence: TGTGCCAGCAGCGTCGGACATGATGGGGAGACCCAGTACTTC.

The gene calls are TRBV20-1 and TRBJ2-7, with 8 bases lining up with TRBD1. V lost 0 bases to trimming and J lost 0 bases; unmatched junction nucleotides: 4. This CDR3 has 15 amino acids. Germline V gene lookup returns CDR1 DFQATT and CDR2 SNEGSKA (reference sequence). CDR3 loop: CSARDLQGVSYEQYF. CDR3 coding DNA: TGCAGTGCTAGAGATTTACAGGGGGTCTCCTACGAGCAGTACTTC.

The V gene is TRBV2, the J gene TRBJ2-4; D possibly corresponds to TRBD2 (6 bases). CDR3 length: 16 residues. The germline V gene encodes CDR1 SNHLY and CDR2 FYNNEI. V lost 6 bases to trimming and J lost 0 bases, with 15 bases between them. CDR3 DNA sequence: TGTGCCAGCAGACGGGGTACTAGCCGAGCCAAAAACATTCAGTACTTC. Its translation is CASRRGTSRAKNIQYF.

A few counts support this clonotype. The chain uses TRBV20-1 and TRBJ1-1; 10 nucleotides match TRBD1. The V segment lost 6 bases and the J segment 5 bases; nucleotides outside the gene matches: 6. Germline CDR1 reads DFQATT; CDR2 reads SNEGSKA (reference sequence). CDR3 length: 13 amino acids. As DNA, the CDR3 is TGCAGTGCCTCCGGACAGGGGGAGACTGAAGCTTTCTTT. Its translation is CSASGQGETEAFF.

The J gene is TRBJ2-1, the V gene TRBV7-2; 7 nucleotides align to TRBD1. V was clipped by 4 bases and J by 4 bases; unmatched bases: 13. Germline V CDR1 and CDR2: SGHTA, FQGNSA. The CDR3 extends over 17 amino acids. The CDR3 DNA reads TGTGCCAGCAGCTACCGACAGGGAACAGGGTCATACAATGAGCAGTTCTTC. Amino acid sequence: CASSYRQGTGSYNEQFF.

This rearrangement joins TRBV6-2 or TRBV6-3 to TRBJ2-1, with D tentatively TRBD1 (6 bases). This CDR3 is 15 amino acids long. Deletions cut 10 bases from V and 6 bases from J, with 22 bases between. CDR1 is MNHEY, CDR2 SVGEGT, per germline. The DNA of the CDR3 is TGTGCCATCGCCGACGGGACACGCACTCGCAATGAGCAGTTCTTC. Translating gives CAIADGTRTRNEQFF.

The chain links TRBV30 to TRBJ2-1; 7 nucleotides agree with TRBD1. Germline loops: CDR1 GTSNPN, CDR2 SVGIG (reference sequence). J gave up 4 bases and V 5 bases, and 5 bases lay outside the gene matches. CDR3 length equals 13 residues. The CDR3 sequence: CAWDRVTYNEQFF. As DNA, the CDR3 is TGTGCCTGGGACAGGGTGACTTACAATGAGCAGTTCTTC. The complete variable domain, with remaining parts taken from reference TRBV30 and TRBJ2-1, reads SQTIHQWPATLVQPVGSPLSLECTVEGTSNPNLYWYRQAAGRGLQLLFYSVGIGQISSEVPQNLSASRPQDRQFILSSKKLLLSDSGFYLCAWDRVTYNEQFFGPGTRLTVL.

V is TRBV6-2 or TRBV6-3 and J is TRBJ2-5, with D perhaps TRBD1 (5 bases). CDR1 and CDR2 from the germline V gene are MNHEY and SVGEGT. The V end was cut by 4 bases, the J end by 8 bases, with 20 bases between. The CDR3 totals 15 residues. The CDR3 coding sequence is TGTGCCAGCAGTTCAGGGTCTCCCACCACGAGCACCCAGTACTTC. This sequence encodes CASSSGSPTTSTQYF.

This clonotype appeared many times. The chain links TRBV5-6 to TRBJ2-1; 8 positions agree with TRBD2. Germline V gene sequence: CDR1 SGHDT, CDR2 YYEEEE. The CDR3 is made up of 17 amino acids. Trimming cost V 0 bases and J 0 bases; bases outside gene matches: 5. The CDR3 bases are TGTGCCAGCAGCTTGGGGACTAGCCTAACCTCCTACAATGAGCAGTTCTTC. This gives the protein CASSLGTSLTSYNEQFF.

This chain joins TRBV5-1 and TRBJ2-7; TRBD1 matches at 8 bases. Trimming cost V 0 bases and J 2 bases; bases outside gene matches: 7. Germline CDR1 SGHRS, CDR2 YFSETQ. This CDR3 is built from 16 residues. CDR3 sequence: CASSLGKTGATYEQYF. CDR3 coding DNA: TGCGCCAGCAGCTTGGGCAAGACAGGGGCCACCTACGAGCAGTACTTC. The entire variable domain, with the rest obtained from reference TRBV5-1 and TRBJ2-7, is as follows: KAGVTQTPRYLIKTRGQQVTLSCSPISGHRSVSWYQQTPGQGLQFLFEYFSETQRNKGNFPGRFSGRQFSNSRSEMNVSTLELGDSALYLCASSLGKTGATYEQYFGPGTRLTVT.

CDR3 protein: CATKGRTGNTGELFF. In nucleotides, the CDR3 is TGTGCCACCAAGGGGAGGACAGGGAACACCGGGGAGCTGTTTTTT. V and J are TRBV24-1 and TRBJ2-2, with D perhaps matching TRBD1 (7 bases). This CDR3 region has 15 residues. Trimming took 8 bases from V and 1 from J, leaving 13 bases between them. CDR1 is KGHDR and CDR2 is SFDVKD in the germline V gene.

This clonotype was observed at least ten times. The chain has TRBV7-9 and TRBJ1-2; D is undetermined. V gave up 6 bases and J gave up 6 bases, with 8 bases separating them. The CDR3 runs to 11 residues. The germline gives CDR1 SEHNR, CDR2 FQNEAQ (reference sequence). The CDR3 DNA follows: TGTGCCAGCAGTTACGGGGATGGCTACACCTTC. This sequence encodes CASSYGDGYTF.

This sequence joins TRBV20-1 and TRBJ2-7; 9 positions agree with TRBD1. This CDR3 is built from 13 residues. Unmatched junction bases numbered 7, after V lost 3 bases and J lost 7 bases. Germline values: CDR1 DFQATT, CDR2 SNEGSKA (reference sequence). Here the CDR3 reads CSASSDRGREQYF. CDR3 in DNA: TGCAGTGCTAGCAGCGACAGGGGGAGAGAGCAGTACTTC.

The V gene is TRBV20-1, the J gene TRBJ2-1, with 11 positions matching TRBD2. The germline CDR1 and CDR2 sequences are DFQATT and SNEGSKA (reference sequence). The CDR3 extends over 16 amino acids. Trimming cost V 2 bases and J 0 bases; bases outside gene matches: 3. The chain's CDR3 is CSARTSGGPSYNEQFF. The CDR3 region has the DNA TGCAGTGCTAGAACTAGCGGGGGACCCTCCTACAATGAGCAGTTCTTC.

The chain is built from TRBV18 and TRBJ2-7, with D possibly TRBD1 on 6 matching bases. The CDR3 extends over 14 amino acids. Germline V gene sequence: CDR1 KGHSH, CDR2 LQKENI. V lost 3 bases to trimming and J lost 2 bases, with 11 bases between them. The CDR3 sequence is CASSPGQMTYEQYF. CDR3 nucleotides: TGTGCCAGCTCACCTGGACAGATGACCTACGAGCAGTACTTC. The complete variable domain, with remaining parts taken from reference TRBV18 and TRBJ2-7, reads NAGVMQNPRHLVRRRGQEARLRCSPMKGHSHVYWYRQLPEEGLKFMVYLQKENIIDESGMPKERFSAEFPKEGPSILRIQQVVRGDSAAYFCASSPGQMTYEQYFGPGTRLTVT.

This clonotype was detected ten times or more. The V call is TRBV24-1, the J call TRBJ2-5; weak D call: TRBD1 (6 bases). Germline values: CDR1 KGHDR, CDR2 SFDVKD. V was shortened by 4 bases and J by 1 base, with 12 bases between the two germline ends. This CDR3 comprises 15 residues. The CDR3 DNA sequence: TGTGCCACCAGTGAGGACAGAGACTTCCAAGAGACCCAGTACTTC. Translated: CATSEDRDFQETQYF.

This clonotype was detected a few times. The gene calls are TRBV7-2 and TRBJ2-3, with TRBD1 identical over 8 bases. Germline-derived CDR1 and CDR2 are SGHTA and FQGNSA. V lost 2 bases to trimming and J lost 2 bases; unmatched junction nucleotides: 9. This CDR3 region has 17 residues. CDR3 in amino acids: CASSLSPGQGSTDTQYF. The CDR3 DNA sequence: TGTGCCAGCAGCTTAAGCCCCGGACAGGGTTCCACAGATACGCAGTATTTT.

The sample holds many counts of this clonotype. The chain uses TRBV5-1 and TRBJ1-5; possible D gene TRBD1, 5 bases. The germline CDR1 and CDR2 sequences are SGHRS and YFSETQ. This CDR3 comprises 15 residues. V lost 4 bases and J 2 bases, leaving 13 bases between the germline ends. CDR3 sequence reads: CASSLGDGRNQPQHF. DNA for the CDR3: TGCGCCAGCAGCCTGGGGGACGGTCGCAATCAGCCCCAGCATTTT.

This clonotype was observed many times. The chain joins TRBV4-3 to TRBJ2-7; 7 bases are shared with TRBD1. The CDR3 is 14 residues long. CDR1 is LGHNA, CDR2 YSLEER, per germline. The V segment lost 3 bases and the J segment 5 bases; nucleotides outside the gene matches: 7. In DNA, the CDR3 is TGCGCCAGCAGCCACCTTAGGACAGGAAACGAGCAGTACTTC. The encoded protein is CASSHLRTGNEQYF.